Each of the 18 T cell receptor beta chains below was sequenced from the same sample in a study of cytomegalovirus exposure and HLA in healthy donors. Primers for the PCR totalled 60 Vbeta and 13 Jbeta. Sequenced by immunoSEQ multiplex PCR; TCRdb stores in-frame clones only, minus some. This sample has more than 95,000 clones, with nearly 80% found just once. Sequencing was done on a sample of PBMCs. The receptors shown here come from a man aged 60 to 69 in good health and CMV-seropositive.

The CDR3 DNA is TGTGCCAGCAGCTTTGGGGATAGGGGAAACGGTGAGCAGTTCTTC. This codes for CASSFGDRGNGEQFF. The rearrangement uses TRBV7-2 and TRBJ2-1, with D tentatively TRBD1 (5 bases). From germline, CDR1 is SGHTA and CDR2 FQGNSA. The CDR3 totals 15 residues. The germline V and J ends were trimmed by 3 bases and 9 bases, with 18 bases remaining between them.

This chain connects TRBV19 to TRBJ2-1; 16 bases map to TRBD2. Trimming cost V 10 bases and J 1 base; bases outside gene matches: 7. Germline CDR1 is LNHDA and CDR2 is SQIVND (reference sequence). This CDR3 contains 17 residues. In DNA, the CDR3 is TGTGCCACTGCGGGACTAGCGGGGGGGATTTCCTACAATGAGCAGTTCTTC. This translates into CATAGLAGGISYNEQFF.

The chain carries TRBV6-5 and TRBJ1-1; possibly TRBD1 for D (5 bases). CDR1 is MNHEY, CDR2 SVGAGI, per germline. CDR3 length equals 13 residues. V was pared by 6 bases and J by 1 base, with 9 bases between. CDR3 bases: TGTGCCAGCAGGCCTACAGGGAACACTGAAGCTTTCTTT. It yields the protein CASRPTGNTEAFF.

The rearrangement uses TRBV9 and TRBJ1-4; D is unclear. The CDR3 covers 15 residues. Trimming left V 0 bases short and J 3 bases short, with 9 bases between. Germline V CDR1 and CDR2: SGDLS, YYNGEE. The DNA of the CDR3 is TGTGCCAGCAGCGTAGCGGGTACTGCTAATGAAAAACTGTTTTTT. Translated, it gives CASSVAGTANEKLFF.

The rearrangement links TRBV19 to TRBJ1-1; no clear D. Germline CDR1 is LNHDA and CDR2 is SQIVND (reference sequence). Trimming pared 7 bases from V and 4 bases from J, leaving 16 bases between. The CDR3 consists of 14 residues. The CDR3 DNA is TGTGCCAGTAAAGGAACAGCCGCGGGCACTGAAGCTTTCTTT. It is translated as CASKGTAAGTEAFF. The full variable domain, with the rest looked up from reference TRBV19 and TRBJ1-1, is DGGITQSPKYLFRKEGQNVTLSCEQNLNHDAMYWYRQDPGQGLRLIYYSQIVNDFQKGDIAEGYSVSREKKESFPLTVTSAQKNPTAFYLCASKGTAAGTEAFFGQGTRLTVV.

The chain carries TRBV27 and TRBJ2-2; the D gene is possibly TRBD1 (5 bases). There are 15 residues in the CDR3. Trimming took 3 bases from V and 3 from J, leaving 11 bases between them. Germline V lookup: CDR1 MNHEY, CDR2 SMNVEV (reference sequence). CDR3 region: CASSFSRVDTGELFF. CDR3 nucleotide sequence: TGTGCCAGCAGTTTCTCCAGGGTAGACACCGGGGAGCTGTTTTTT.

This clone has a handful of counts. The chain couples TRBV10-1 to TRBJ2-7, with TRBD1 as a possible D gene (5 bases). Trimming stripped 6 bases from V and 2 bases from J, with 14 bases between. The germline CDR1 and CDR2 sequences are WNHNN and SYGVQD (reference sequence). This CDR3 is built from 14 residues. The CDR3 loop reads CASSRPGFPYEQYF. The CDR3 region has the DNA TGCGCCAGCAGCAGACCAGGGTTCCCCTACGAGCAGTACTTC.

This chain connects TRBV6-5 to TRBJ1-1; TRBD1 matches 10 bases. This CDR3 region has 16 residues. Germline loops: CDR1 MNHEY, CDR2 SVGAGI. The J segment lost 3 bases and the V segment lost 1 base, leaving 5 bases of the junction unmatched. CDR3 amino acids: CASSYLLGQGDTEAFF. CDR3 DNA sequence: TGTGCCAGCAGTTACTTACTAGGACAGGGGGACACTGAAGCTTTCTTT.

V is TRBV13 and J is TRBJ2-5; TRBD2 matches 9 bases. The J call may be faulty, since TRBJ2-7 better matches the DNA end. CDR3 length: 16 residues. CDR1 PRHDT and CDR2 FYEKMQ come from the germline V gene (reference sequence). CDR3 region: CASSLTSGPLSYEQYF. The CDR3 nucleotides read TGTGCCAGCAGCTTAACTAGCGGGCCCCTGTCCTACGAGCAGTACTTC.

The chain uses TRBV9 and TRBJ1-1; TRBD1 aligns across 8 bases. CDR1 is SGDLS, CDR2 YYNGEE, per germline. V dropped 0 bases and J dropped 1; count of bases not matched to a gene: 5. The CDR3 consists of 16 residues. This CDR3 reads CASSVAGQGTNTEAFF. Written as DNA, the CDR3 is TGTGCCAGCAGCGTAGCCGGACAGGGAACGAACACTGAAGCTTTCTTT.

The chain recombines TRBV5-4 with TRBJ1-2; tentative D call: TRBD1 (6 bases). V gave up 0 bases and J gave up 8 bases, with 11 bases separating them. Germline V gives CDR1 SGHNT, CDR2 YYREEE (reference sequence). The CDR3 sequence is 13 residues long. In DNA form, the CDR3 reads TGTGCCAGCAGCTTGGACAGGGTCTGGGGCTACACCTTC. It specifies CASSLDRVWGYTF.

The CDR3 sequence: CASSLGGGFRHYEQYF. CDR3 bases: TGTGCCAGCAGCTTAGGCGGGGGATTCCGCCACTACGAGCAGTACTTC. The chain has TRBV7-9 and TRBJ2-7, with 7 nucleotides matching TRBD2. The CDR3 is 16 residues long. J lost 3 bases, V lost 1 base, and 9 bases had no gene match. CDR1 is SEHNR, CDR2 FQNEAQ, per germline (reference sequence).

The V and J genes are TRBV4-3 and TRBJ1-1; 7 positions agree with TRBD1. Germline V gene data show CDR1 as LGHNA and CDR2 as YSLEER. The CDR3 has 14 amino acids. V was clipped by 0 bases and J by 4 bases; unmatched bases: 2. The CDR3 region has the DNA TGCGCCAGCAGCCAAGATTACAGGGGCACTGAAGCTTTCTTT. This codes for CASSQDYRGTEAFF.

The V and J genes are TRBV6-4 and TRBJ2-7; a possible D gene is TRBD1 (5 bases). This CDR3 spans 18 amino acids. Trimming stripped 0 bases from V and 6 bases from J, with 24 bases between. Germline V lookup: CDR1 MRHNA, CDR2 SNTAGT. CDR3 sequence: CASSDSSRSGLWYSEQYF. The CDR3 coding sequence is TGTGCCAGCAGTGACTCCTCACGGTCAGGGCTGTGGTATAGCGAGCAGTACTTC.

The chain has TRBV5-4 and TRBJ2-2; weak D call: TRBD1 (6 bases). The CDR3 is made up of 16 amino acids. With 4 bases removed from V and 1 base from J, the gap between germline ends came to 14 bases. Germline lookup yields CDR1 SGHNT and CDR2 YYREEE (reference sequence). CDR3 in DNA: TGTGCCAGCAGCCGGGACAATCGAGGGAACACCGGGGAGCTGTTTTTT. Translating gives CASSRDNRGNTGELFF.

V gene TRBV6-1 combines with J gene TRBJ1-5; D is possibly TRBD1 (5 bases). Per the germline V gene, CDR1 is MNHNS and CDR2 is SASEGT. This CDR3 spans 15 amino acids. V shed 0 bases and J shed 3 bases, with 9 bases lying between them. CDR3 residues: CASSEARQPNQPQHF. The CDR3 nucleotides read TGTGCCAGCAGTGAAGCGCGACAGCCCAATCAGCCCCAGCATTTT.

This clone is a singleton in its sample. This chain joins TRBV9 and TRBJ2-1; TRBD2 agrees at 10 bases. CDR1 and CDR2 from the germline V gene are SGDLS and YYNGEE. Trimming cost V 0 bases and J 8 bases; bases outside gene matches: 11. The CDR3 is 17 residues long. This CDR3 is CASSVGRAGGPWDEQFF. The CDR3 nucleotides read TGTGCCAGCAGCGTAGGGCGAGCGGGGGGGCCCTGGGATGAGCAGTTCTTC.

The chain recombines TRBV6-5 with TRBJ2-1; TRBD2 matches at 8 bases. CDR1 and CDR2 from the germline V gene are MNHEY and SVGAGI. The CDR3 consists of 13 residues. Trimming at V came to 7 bases and at J to 9 bases, leaving 8 bases not matched to a gene. As DNA, the CDR3 is TGTGCCAGCACACCACGGGGGGGTGGTGAGCAGTTCTTC. It codes for CASTPRGGGEQFF.